This T cell receptor (beta chain) originates from a study of OX40 agonist ivuxolimab in advanced cancers. Study conclusions and caveats: Among the lowest peripheral clonal expansion occurred in 0.1-3.0 mg/kg partial responders.

V was clipped by 5 bases and J by 3 bases, with 16 bases between them. In germline, CDR1 is LNHDA, CDR2 SQIVND (reference sequence). The CDR3 totals 15 residues. Clones were read by immunoSEQ multiplex PCR, and TCRdb kept only the in-frame ones, dropping some. The table includes about 36,000 clones, 80% to 90% detected once. This clone was observed a few times. As yet, its antigen is unknown. The source material was CD4+ or CD8+ T cells sorted from blood, sampled in a trial of the OX40 agonist ivuxolimab. This clonotype was sampled from an adult with an advanced solid tumor such as melanoma, head and neck, liver or kidney cancer. The rearrangement joins TRBV19 to TRBJ1-1; no firm D call. The CDR3 sequence: CASSSILKPYTEAFF. The CDR3 coding sequence is TGTGCCAGTAGTTCCATCCTCAAGCCCTACACTGAAGCTTTCTTT.